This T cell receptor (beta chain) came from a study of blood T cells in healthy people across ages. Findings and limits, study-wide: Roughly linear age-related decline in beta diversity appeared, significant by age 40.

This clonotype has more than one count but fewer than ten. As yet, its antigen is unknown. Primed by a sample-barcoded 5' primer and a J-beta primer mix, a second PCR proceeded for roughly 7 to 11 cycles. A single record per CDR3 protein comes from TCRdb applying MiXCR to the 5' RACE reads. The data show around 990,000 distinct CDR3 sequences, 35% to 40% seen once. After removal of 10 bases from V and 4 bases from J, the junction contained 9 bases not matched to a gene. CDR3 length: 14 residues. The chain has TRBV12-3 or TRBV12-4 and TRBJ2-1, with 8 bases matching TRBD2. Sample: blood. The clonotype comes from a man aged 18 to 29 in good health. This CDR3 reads CATQAGEVYNEQFF. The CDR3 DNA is TGTGCCACCCAAGCGGGGGAAGTATACAATGAGCAGTTCTTC.